This TCR beta chain stems from a study of regulatory T cells in long-lasting Graves disease. There are many counts of this clonotype. The time point denotes: newly diagnosed GD, antithyroid drugs for less than 3 months. The authors made the TCR library using RNA they extracted from PBMCs. Building the TCR beta libraries relied on iRepertoire HTBI primers, and CDR3 regions underwent Arm-PCR. From the multiplex PCR reads, TCRdb called clonotypes with MiXCR, one entry per CDR3 protein. The sample records roughly 530,000 distinct CDR3 sequences, 16% being singletons. The length of the CDR3 is 11 residues. The V end was cut by 2 bases, the J end by 6 bases, with 1 base between. The germline V gene has CDR1 ENHRY and CDR2 SYGVKD. These same records also appear under a second study, on T cells in Graves' hyperthyroidism and ophthalmopathy. That source adds: Orbital computed tomography and thyroid ultrasound, together with serum TRAb and thyroxine and clinical symptoms, were used for diagnoses.

Sequencing used peripheral blood mononuclear cells (PBMCs), obtained at new diagnosis, from a patient treated with antithyroid drugs. The J gene is TRBJ1-4, the V gene TRBV10-3; D gene ambiguous. This TCR derives from a woman aged 35 to 59 with Graves disease. Here the CDR3 reads CAISEDEKLFF. The CDR3, as DNA: TGTGCCATCAGTGAGGATGAAAAACTGTTTTTT.